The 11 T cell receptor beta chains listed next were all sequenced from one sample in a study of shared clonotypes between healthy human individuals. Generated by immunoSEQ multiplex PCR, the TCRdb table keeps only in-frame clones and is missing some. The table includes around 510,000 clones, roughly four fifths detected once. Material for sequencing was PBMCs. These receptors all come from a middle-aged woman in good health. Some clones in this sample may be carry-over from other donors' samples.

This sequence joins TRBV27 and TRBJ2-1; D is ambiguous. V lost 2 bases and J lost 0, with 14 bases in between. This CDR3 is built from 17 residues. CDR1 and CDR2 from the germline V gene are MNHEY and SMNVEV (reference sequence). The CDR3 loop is CASSLGRGPYSYNEQFF. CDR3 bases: TGTGCCAGCAGTTTAGGACGCGGACCCTACTCCTACAATGAGCAGTTCTTC.

Here the CDR3 DNA reads TGTGCCAGCAGTTTTATAAGCGGGAGAAACAATGAGCAGTTCTTC. As protein: CASSFISGRNNEQFF. The chain couples TRBV28 to TRBJ2-1, with 8 bases lining up with TRBD2. CDR3 length: 15 residues. V trimming: 3 bases; J trimming: 5 bases; junction bases outside the gene matches: 6. Germline V gene sequence: CDR1 MDHEN, CDR2 SYDVKM.

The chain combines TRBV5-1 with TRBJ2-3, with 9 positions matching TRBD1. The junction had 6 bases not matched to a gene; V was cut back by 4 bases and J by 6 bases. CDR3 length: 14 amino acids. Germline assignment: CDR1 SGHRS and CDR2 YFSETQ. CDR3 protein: CASSGGQGTDTQYF. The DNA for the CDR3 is TGCGCCAGCAGCGGGGGACAGGGTACTGATACGCAGTATTTT.

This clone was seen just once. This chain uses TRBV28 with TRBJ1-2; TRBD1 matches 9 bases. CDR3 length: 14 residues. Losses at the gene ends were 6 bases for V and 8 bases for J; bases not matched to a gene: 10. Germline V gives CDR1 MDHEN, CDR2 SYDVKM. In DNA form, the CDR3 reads TGTGCCAGCAGATCCTCGGACAGGGGCGGAGGCTACACCTTC. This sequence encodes CASRSSDRGGGYTF.

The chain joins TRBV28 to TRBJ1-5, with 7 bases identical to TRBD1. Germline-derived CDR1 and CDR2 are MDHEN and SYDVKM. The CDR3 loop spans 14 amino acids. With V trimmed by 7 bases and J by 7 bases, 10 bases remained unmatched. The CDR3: CASTPRGLRQPQHF. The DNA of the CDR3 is TGTGCCAGCACCCCAAGGGGGCTAAGGCAGCCCCAGCATTTT.

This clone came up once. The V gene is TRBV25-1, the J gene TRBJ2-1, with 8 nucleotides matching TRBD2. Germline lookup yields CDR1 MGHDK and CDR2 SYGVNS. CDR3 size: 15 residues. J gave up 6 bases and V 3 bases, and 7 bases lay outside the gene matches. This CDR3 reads CASSELSGRFNEQFF. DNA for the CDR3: TGTGCCAGCAGTGAGCTAAGCGGGAGATTCAATGAGCAGTTCTTC. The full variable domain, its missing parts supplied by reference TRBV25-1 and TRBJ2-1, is EADIYQTPRYLVIGTGKKITLECSQTMGHDKMYWYQQDPGMELHLIHYSYGVNSTEKGDLSSESTVSRIRTEHFPLTLESARPSHTSQYLCASSELSGRFNEQFFGPGTRLTVL.

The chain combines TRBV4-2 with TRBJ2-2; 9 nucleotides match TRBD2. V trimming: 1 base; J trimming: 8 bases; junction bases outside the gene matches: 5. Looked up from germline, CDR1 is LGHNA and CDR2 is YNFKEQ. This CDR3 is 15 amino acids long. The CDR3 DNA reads TGTGCCAGCAGCCAAGGTTTAGCGGGAGCGGGGGAGCTGTTTTTT. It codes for CASSQGLAGAGELFF.

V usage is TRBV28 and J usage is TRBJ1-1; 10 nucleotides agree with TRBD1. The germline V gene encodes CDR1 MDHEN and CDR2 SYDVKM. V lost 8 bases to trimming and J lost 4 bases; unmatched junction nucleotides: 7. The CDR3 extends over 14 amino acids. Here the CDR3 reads CASRTGGITTEAFF. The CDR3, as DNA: TGTGCCAGCCGGACAGGGGGTATTACCACTGAAGCTTTCTTT. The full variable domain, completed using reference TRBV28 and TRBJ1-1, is DVKVTQSSRYLVKRTGEKVFLECVQDMDHENMFWYRQDPGLGLRLIYFSYDVKMKEKGDIPEGYSVSREKKERFSLILESASTNQTSMYLCASRTGGITTEAFFGQGTRLTVV.

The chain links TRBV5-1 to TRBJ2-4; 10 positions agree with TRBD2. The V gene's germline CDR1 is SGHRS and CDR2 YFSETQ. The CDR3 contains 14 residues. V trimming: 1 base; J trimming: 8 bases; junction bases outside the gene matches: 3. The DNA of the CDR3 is TGCGCCAGCAGCTTGTTGACTAGCGGGCACATTCAGTACTTC. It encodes CASSLLTSGHIQYF.

The CDR3 DNA follows: TGTGCCAGCAGCTTATATGCCCAGGGGTACGAGACCCAGTACTTC. It yields the protein CASSLYAQGYETQYF. The V gene is TRBV7-2, the J gene TRBJ2-5; a weak D match, TRBD1 (6 bases). Looked up from germline, CDR1 is SGHTA and CDR2 is FQGNSA. The length of the CDR3 is 15 residues. V shed 2 bases and J shed 5 bases, with 15 bases lying between them.

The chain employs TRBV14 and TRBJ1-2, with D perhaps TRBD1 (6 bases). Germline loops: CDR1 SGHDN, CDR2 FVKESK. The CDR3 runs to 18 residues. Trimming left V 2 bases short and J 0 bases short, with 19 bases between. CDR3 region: CASSQKGQLTSPNYGYTF. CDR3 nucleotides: TGTGCCAGCAGCCAAAAAGGACAGCTCACCTCTCCTAACTATGGCTACACCTTC.